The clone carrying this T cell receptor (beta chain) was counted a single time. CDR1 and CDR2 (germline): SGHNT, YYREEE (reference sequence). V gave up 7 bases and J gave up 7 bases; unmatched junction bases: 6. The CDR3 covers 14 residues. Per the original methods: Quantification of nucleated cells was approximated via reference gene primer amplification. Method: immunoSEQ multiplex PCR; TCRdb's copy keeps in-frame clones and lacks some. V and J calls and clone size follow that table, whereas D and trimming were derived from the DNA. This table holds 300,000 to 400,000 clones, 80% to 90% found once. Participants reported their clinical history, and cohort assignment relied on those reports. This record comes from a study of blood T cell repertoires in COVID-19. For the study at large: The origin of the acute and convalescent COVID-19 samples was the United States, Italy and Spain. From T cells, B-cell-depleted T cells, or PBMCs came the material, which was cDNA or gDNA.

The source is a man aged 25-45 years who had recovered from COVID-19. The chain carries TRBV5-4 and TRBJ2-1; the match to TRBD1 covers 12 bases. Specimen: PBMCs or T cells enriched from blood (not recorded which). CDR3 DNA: TGTGCCAGCGCCCCGGGACAGGGGGCAAATGAGCAGTTCTTC. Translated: CASAPGQGANEQFF.